The 14 T cell receptor beta chains presented below share a single source sample, sequenced in a study (dated by TCRdb to between 2015 and 2017). The library was prepared using 5' RACE. The reads were generated on an Illumina MiSeq. The public reads were reprocessed in TCRdb via fastp at Q25 and MiXCR, keeping in-frame beta chains. Rows with a matching CDR3 protein are joined into one entry that keeps the most common DNA and genes. This sample lists some 62,000 distinct CDR3 sequences; 30% were detected once. The ten most abundant clones make up about 2.3% of the sample. The sample comprised tumor-infiltrating naive CD4+ T cells sorted from the breast tumor. The cell subset or site label, as the study defines it: naive CD4+ T cells, CD4+CD45RA+CD25-. These receptors came from a female donor with breast cancer.

This clonotype was counted between two and nine times. The chain has TRBV9 and TRBJ1-3; no reliable D call. CDR1 is SGDLS and CDR2 is YYNGEE in the germline V gene. V was pared by 3 bases and J by 1 base, with 5 bases between. CDR3 length: 13 residues. The CDR3 spells CASSDPSGNTIYF. The DNA for the CDR3 is TGTGCCAGCAGCGACCCATCTGGAAACACCATATATTTT. Based on the CDR3 plus reference TRBV9 and TRBJ1-3, the full variable domain is DSGVTQTPKHLITATGQRVTLRCSPRSGDLSVYWYQQSLDQGLQFLIQYYNGEERAKGNILERFSAQQFPDLHSELNLSSLELGDSALYFCASSDPSGNTIYFGEGSWLTVV.

The chain combines TRBV27 with TRBJ2-7; TRBD2 matches at 7 bases. With V trimmed by 5 bases and J by 4 bases, 8 bases remained unmatched. Germline CDR1 MNHEY, CDR2 SMNVEV (reference sequence). The CDR3 extends over 14 amino acids. CDR3 sequence: CASSPSGAMYEQYF. DNA of the CDR3: TGTGCCAGCAGTCCAAGCGGGGCTATGTACGAGCAGTACTTC.

This clonotype was detected a few times. The CDR3 nucleotides are TGCGCCAGCAGCCAAGTGATGGGGGCCTCCCTTGGAAACACCATATATTTT. Translating gives CASSQVMGASLGNTIYF. V and J are TRBV4-1 and TRBJ1-3; tentative D call: TRBD1 (6 bases). V was pared by 1 base and J by 3 bases, with 16 bases between. The length of the CDR3 is 17 residues. Germline V gene lookup returns CDR1 MGHRA and CDR2 YSYEKL.

The rearrangement links TRBV7-8 to TRBJ2-1; D is perhaps TRBD2 (5 bases). The CDR3 runs 15 residues. Trimming took 5 bases from V and 7 from J, leaving 18 bases between them. Germline CDR1 is SGHVS and CDR2 is FQNEAQ. This CDR3 reads CASSPRQGSGNEQFF. CDR3 sequence (DNA): TGTGCCAGCAGCCCCCGACAAGGATCGGGGAATGAGCAGTTCTTC.

This clonotype was seen only once. The junction shows a germline mismatch at one end, possibly a read error. V and J are TRBV20-1 and TRBJ1-4; 11 bases are shared with TRBD1. Germline CDR1 is DFQATT and CDR2 is SNEGSKA (reference sequence). CDR3 length equals 15 residues. The CDR3 spells CSARDRDRGGEKLVF. CDR3 nucleotides: TGCAGTGCTAGAGACCGGGACAGGGGGGGTGAAAAACTGGTTTTT.

V is TRBV11-2 and J is TRBJ1-3; the D gene is possibly TRBD1 (6 bases). There are 14 residues in the CDR3. CDR1 and CDR2 (germline): SGHAT, FQNNGV. V was cut by 5 bases and J by 0 bases, with 8 bases left in between. CDR3 coding DNA: TGTGCCAGCAGCGCGGACAGCTCTGGAAACACCATATATTTT. It encodes CASSADSSGNTIYF.

V and J are TRBV29-1 and TRBJ2-2, with TRBD1 matching 10 bases. From germline, CDR1 is SQVTM and CDR2 ANQGSEA. The CDR3 has 14 residues. The junction had 3 bases not matched to a gene; V was cut back by 5 bases and J by 3 bases. The CDR3 region is CSVRQGADTGELFF. CDR3 coding DNA: TGCAGCGTTCGACAGGGGGCGGACACCGGGGAGCTGTTTTTT.

This clonotype was counted between two and nine times. This chain connects TRBV6-6 to TRBJ2-6; 7 bases are a match to TRBD2. The V gene's germline CDR1 is MNHNY and CDR2 SVGAGI (reference sequence). V gave up 6 bases and J gave up 4 bases; unmatched junction bases: 6. The CDR3 has 15 amino acids. This CDR3 is CASSTGEGGANVLTF. The CDR3 DNA sequence: TGTGCCAGCAGCACGGGGGAGGGAGGGGCCAACGTCCTGACTTTC.

This chain links TRBV3-1 with TRBJ1-3; no clear D gene. This CDR3 contains 17 residues. Germline CDR1 and CDR2: LGHDT and YNNKEL (reference sequence). With 2 bases removed from V and 0 bases from J, the gap between germline ends came to 14 bases. In DNA form, the CDR3 reads TGTGCCAGCAGCCAACCCCAAAGAAAGTTCTCTGGAAACACCATATATTTT. This sequence encodes CASSQPQRKFSGNTIYF.

This clonotype was seen many times. The V and J genes are TRBV28 and TRBJ2-7; 7 bases align to TRBD2. The CDR3 has 17 residues. CDR1 is MDHEN and CDR2 is SYDVKM in the germline V gene. V lost 1 base and J lost 2; bases outside the gene matches: 11. The CDR3 nucleotides read TGTGCCAGCAGTTTATTGGGGTGGGGAGGGACCACCTACGAGCAGTACTTC. Protein sequence: CASSLLGWGGTTYEQYF.

J is TRBJ2-7 and V is TRBV6-5; D is unclear. V was clipped by 3 bases and J by 5 bases, with 14 bases between them. CDR1 and CDR2 (germline): MNHEY, SVGAGI. CDR3 length equals 14 residues. CDR3 coding DNA: TGTGCCAGCAGTTATCTGGCCCGGTCTAACGAGCAGTACTTC. The encoded protein is CASSYLARSNEQYF.

Note on this clonotype: It may be a read error: a sequence one base away is much more abundant. The chain carries TRBV12-3 or TRBV12-4 and TRBJ2-1, with D tentatively TRBD1 (5 bases). CDR3 length: 13 residues. CDR3 residues: CGSSQQHQGEQFF. CDR3 DNA: TGTGGCAGCAGTCAACAACATCAGGGTGAGCAGTTCTTC.

The rearrangement links TRBV5-4 to TRBJ2-2, with D maybe TRBD1 (5 bases). The CDR3 is made up of 15 amino acids. V was cut by 2 bases and J by 0 bases, with 8 bases left in between. The germline gives CDR1 SGHNT, CDR2 YYREEE (reference sequence). CDR3: CASSFDSPNTGELFF. CDR3 in DNA: TGTGCCAGCAGCTTCGACAGCCCGAACACCGGGGAGCTGTTTTTT. Full variable domain (rest looked up from reference TRBV5-4 and TRBJ2-2): ETGVTQSPTHLIKTRGQQVTLRCSSQSGHNTVSWYQQALGQGPQFIFQYYREEENGRGNFPPRFSGLQFPNYSSELNVNALELDDSALYLCASSFDSPNTGELFFGEGSRLTVL.

J is TRBJ1-1 and V is TRBV6-2 or TRBV6-3; D unresolved. The V end lost 6 bases, the J end lost 0 bases, and 8 bases lay between the germline ends. Germline CDR1 is MNHEY and CDR2 is SVGEGT. The CDR3 length is 13 residues. The CDR3 region has the DNA TGTGCCAGCAGCTGGGATATGAACACTGAAGCTTTCTTT. It specifies CASSWDMNTEAFF.